The clone carrying this T cell receptor beta chain has a single count. Its antigen is unidentified. Using immunoSEQ multiplex PCR, the repertoire was profiled, and TCRdb retains in-frame clones only, with some absent. Of more than 200,000 clones in the sample, more than 85% were seen once. The CDR3 is 16 residues long. The germline gives CDR1 SEHNR, CDR2 FQNEAQ (reference sequence). V gave up 5 bases and J gave up 4 bases; unmatched junction bases: 13. This sample was included in a study of cytomegalovirus exposure and HLA in healthy donors. Findings and caveats of the study: There were some public TCRs occurring in many donors, but most TCR sequences were rare.

Among the approximately 130 subjects of the validation cohort, separate from the approximately 670-subject first cohort, were the donors. The TCR comes from a man aged 18 to 29 in good health and CMV-seropositive. This sequence joins TRBV7-9 and TRBJ2-5; TRBD2 matches at 7 bases. Material for sequencing was PBMCs. CDR3 bases: TGTGCCAGCAGCCAGGGAGGGGCTTTAGTAGCAGAGACCCAGTACTTC. Translation gives CASSQGGALVAETQYF. The variable domain in full, completed from reference TRBV7-9 and TRBJ2-5, reads DTGVSQNPRHKITKRGQNVTFRCDPISEHNRLYWYRQTLGQGPEFLTYFQNEAQLEKSRLLSDRFSAERPKGSFSTLEIQRTEQGDSAMYLCASSQGGALVAETQYFGPGTRLLVL.